This paragraph covers one T cell receptor (beta chain) sequence. Here immunoSEQ multiplex PCR was the method, and the copy in TCRdb shows in-frame clones only, minus some. The table shows some 100,000 clones, with 70% to 90% occurring only once. The data stem from a study of control samples from healthy donors and cancer patients. The CDR3 sequence is 14 residues long. The germline V gene encodes CDR1 MNHNY and CDR2 SVGAGI (reference sequence). V lost 5 bases and J 0 bases, leaving 10 bases between the germline ends. This receptor was identified in a young man in good health. The sample comprised blood. This sequence joins TRBV6-6 and TRBJ1-1; D ambiguous. CDR3 bases: TGTGCCAGCAGTGTAGGTTTTATGAACACTGAAGCTTTCTTT. Translated: CASSVGFMNTEAFF.